Each of the 13 T cell receptor beta chains below was sequenced from the same sample in a study of spatial heterogeneity in lung cancer. General study points: Tumoral mutation counts were tracked by counts of expanded intratumoral alpha and beta TCRs.

Time point meaning: sample taken at primary tumor resection. MiXCR was run by TCRdb on the 5' RACE reads, yielding one entry per CDR3 protein. This table holds some 2,000 distinct CDR3 sequences, 9.5% to 13% found once. These receptors are not linked to any known antigen. The input for sequencing was lung tumor tissue, taken at surgery. These receptors were taken from a female donor with early-stage non-small cell lung cancer.

The rearrangement links TRBV19 to TRBJ1-2; D uncertain. Germline CDR1 reads LNHDA; CDR2 reads SQIVND (reference sequence). The germline V and J ends were trimmed by 1 base and 4 bases, with 7 bases remaining between them. The CDR3 length is 13 residues. CDR3 sequence: CASSIATAYGYTF. CDR3 bases: TGTGCCAGTAGTATAGCGACGGCCTATGGCTACACCTTC.

This clonotype ranks as medium-sized (0.01 to 0.1%). V usage is TRBV18 and J usage is TRBJ1-1; TRBD1 is a possible D gene (6 bases). V lost 3 bases and J 10 bases, leaving 9 bases between the germline ends. The germline gives CDR1 KGHSH, CDR2 LQKENI. The CDR3 spans 11 residues. The CDR3 sequence: CASSPDSGAFF. The CDR3 DNA reads as TGTGCCAGCTCACCGGACAGTGGAGCTTTCTTT.

This clonotype was counted many times. The chain joins TRBV11-2 to TRBJ2-1; 13 bases map to TRBD2. Germline trimming cut 5 bases from V and 3 bases from J; bases unmatched to any gene: 7. From germline, CDR1 is SGHAT and CDR2 FQNNGV. This CDR3 is built from 17 residues. CDR3 residues: CASSKQLAGGVYNEQFF. CDR3 sequence (DNA): TGTGCCAGCAGCAAGCAACTAGCGGGGGGGGTCTACAATGAGCAGTTCTTC.

By frequency in the sample, this clonotype is medium-sized (0.01 to 0.1%). V is TRBV20-1 and J is TRBJ2-5; the D gene is possibly TRBD1 (6 bases). The CDR3 totals 13 residues. Trimming shortened V by 4 bases and J by 0 bases, and 9 bases separated the two germline ends. Germline CDR1 reads DFQATT; CDR2 reads SNEGSKA (reference sequence). CDR3 residues: CSANRDNQETQYF. CDR3 DNA sequence: TGCAGTGCTAACCGGGACAACCAAGAGACCCAGTACTTC.

This clonotype was counted many times. V and J are TRBV20-1 and TRBJ1-2, with D hard to call. The V and J ends lost 4 bases and 5 bases respectively, with 17 bases between them. The CDR3 extends over 14 amino acids. From germline, CDR1 is DFQATT and CDR2 SNEGSKA (reference sequence). CDR3 amino acids: CSANVPPGLYGYTF. For the CDR3, the DNA is TGCAGTGCTAATGTCCCACCTGGGTTGTATGGCTACACCTTC.

This clonotype is classed as medium-sized. The V call is TRBV6-2 or TRBV6-3, the J call TRBJ2-1, with D perhaps matching TRBD2 (6 bases). From germline, CDR1 is MNHEY and CDR2 SVGEGT. Trimming shortened V by 2 bases and J by 7 bases, and 9 bases separated the two germline ends. The CDR3 covers 13 residues. Here the CDR3 reads CASSYGRENEQFF. CDR3 sequence (DNA): TGTGCCAGCAGTTACGGGCGGGAAAATGAGCAGTTCTTC.

This clonotype is judged medium-sized. The chain has TRBV29-1 and TRBJ1-1; unclear D gene. Trimming cost V 2 bases and J 1 base, with 8 bases left between them. The CDR3 consists of 13 residues. Germline V CDR1 and CDR2: SQVTM, ANQGSEA. In DNA, the CDR3 is TGCAGCGTTGAAACGAACAGGAACACTGAAGCTTTCTTT. This gives the protein CSVETNRNTEAFF. Together with reference TRBV29-1 and TRBJ1-1, the CDR3 gives the full variable domain: SAVISQKPSRDICQRGTSLTIQCQVDSQVTMMFWYRQQPGQSLTLIATANQGSEATYESGFVIDKFPISRPNLTFSTLTVSNMSPEDSSIYLCSVETNRNTEAFFGQGTRLTVV.

This clonotype has more than one count but fewer than ten. This sequence joins TRBV5-6 and TRBJ2-2, with TRBD1 identical over 11 bases. Germline V gene sequence: CDR1 SGHDT, CDR2 YYEEEE. This CDR3 is built from 15 residues. After removal of 4 bases from V and 6 bases from J, the junction contained 5 bases not matched to a gene. CDR3 in DNA: TGTGCCAGCAGCGGGAGGACAGGGGGCTCCGGGGAGCTGTTTTTT. Protein product: CASSGRTGGSGELFF.

By share, this clonotype ranks as large. The chain is built from TRBV5-1 and TRBJ2-2; D is possibly TRBD1 or TRBD2 (6 bases each). The CDR3 extends over 15 amino acids. The germline V gene has CDR1 SGHRS and CDR2 YFSETQ. V was clipped by 1 base and J by 2 bases, with 9 bases between them. This chain's CDR3 is CASSLTGANTGELFF. For the CDR3, the DNA is TGCGCCAGCAGCTTGACGGGGGCTAACACCGGGGAGCTGTTTTTT.

This clonotype rates as medium-sized. The chain links TRBV7-9 to TRBJ1-2, with D unresolved. There are 11 residues in the CDR3. The germline V gene has CDR1 SEHNR and CDR2 FQNEAQ (reference sequence). V was pared by 1 base and J by 10 bases, with 7 bases between. This chain's CDR3 is CASSLGAIYTF. In nucleotides, the CDR3 is TGTGCCAGCAGCTTAGGGGCCATCTACACCTTC.

By share, this clonotype ranks as medium-sized. The chain uses TRBV27 and TRBJ1-1; D not resolved. Germline V gene sequence: CDR1 MNHEY, CDR2 SMNVEV (reference sequence). The CDR3 consists of 12 residues. V was pared by 7 bases and J by 7 bases, with 13 bases between. This CDR3 is CASILHGGEAFF. The CDR3 nucleotides are TGTGCCAGCATTCTTCATGGAGGTGAAGCTTTCTTT.

This clonotype ranks as medium-sized. V usage is TRBV5-1 and J usage is TRBJ1-1; TRBD1 agrees at 7 bases. The germline CDR1 and CDR2 sequences are SGHRS and YFSETQ. J gave up 1 base and V 0 bases, and 0 bases lay outside the gene matches. The CDR3 contains 14 residues. CDR3 region: CASSLEGANTEAFF. The CDR3, as DNA: TGCGCCAGCAGCTTGGAGGGGGCGAACACTGAAGCTTTCTTT.

This clonotype has just a few counts. The chain combines TRBV28 with TRBJ1-3; no definite D call. V shed 5 bases and J shed 5 bases, with 19 bases lying between them. CDR1 is MDHEN, CDR2 SYDVKM, per germline. This CDR3 has 16 amino acids. The CDR3 protein is CASSPLDGKGRNTIYF. CDR3 DNA: TGTGCCAGCAGTCCACTGGACGGGAAGGGAAGAAACACCATATATTTT.